Listed here are 29 T cell receptor beta chains from one sample, sequenced in a study of blood T cells in healthy people across ages. A second PCR of roughly 7 to 11 cycles used a sample-barcoded 5' primer and a J-beta primer mix. Using its own MiXCR run on the 5' RACE reads, TCRdb lists one record per CDR3 protein. Seen here are more than 900,000 distinct CDR3 sequences, roughly a quarter observed once, and the top ten hold approximately 0.79%. Another study also made use of these data, one on T cells of mothers and their children.

The material sequenced was blood. These receptors came from a girl aged 2 to 9 in good health.

This clonotype was counted ten times or more. The rearrangement uses TRBV5-1 and TRBJ2-3; weak D call: TRBD1 (6 bases). V was clipped by 4 bases and J by 0 bases, with 9 bases between them. The germline V gene encodes CDR1 SGHRS and CDR2 YFSETQ. There are 14 residues in the CDR3. The CDR3 DNA sequence: TGCGCCAGCAGCCGGACAGCTAGCACAGATACGCAGTATTTT. Translation: CASSRTASTDTQYF. The variable domain in full, with the rest retrieved from reference TRBV5-1 and TRBJ2-3, is KAGVTQTPRYLIKTRGQQVTLSCSPISGHRSVSWYQQTPGQGLQFLFEYFSETQRNKGNFPGRFSGRQFSNSRSEMNVSTLELGDSALYLCASSRTASTDTQYFGPGTRLTVL.

Of note for this clonotype: Relative to the germline gene, one junction end is altered; a read error may explain this. The chain combines TRBV20-1 with TRBJ1-6, with D possibly being TRBD1 (5 bases). The CDR3 consists of 15 residues. CDR1 DFQATT and CDR2 SNEGSKA come from the germline V gene (reference sequence). The CDR3 nucleotides read TGCAGTCCTAGCATTGCTAGACAGCATAATTCACCCCTCCACTTT. Amino acid sequence: CSPSIARQHNSPLHF.

V and J are TRBV20-1 and TRBJ2-7, with TRBD1 identical over 7 bases. Trimming removed 0 bases from V and 3 bases from J; junction bases left unmatched: 5. Germline values: CDR1 DFQATT, CDR2 SNEGSKA (reference sequence). The CDR3 totals 14 residues. Here the CDR3 DNA reads TGCAGTGCTAGAGATATGCGACAGGGCTACGAGCAGTACTTC. Encoded protein: CSARDMRQGYEQYF.

V and J are TRBV29-1 and TRBJ1-4; perhaps TRBD1 as D (6 bases). The germline CDR1 and CDR2 sequences are SQVTM and ANQGSEA. The CDR3 spans 14 residues. V lost 6 bases to trimming and J lost 7 bases, with 18 bases between them. CDR3 region: CSVDLQGGGEKLFF. DNA of the CDR3: TGCAGCGTGGATCTACAGGGAGGGGGTGAAAAACTGTTTTTT.

V is TRBV20-1 and J is TRBJ2-7, with TRBD1 as a possible D gene (6 bases). V was trimmed by 1 base and J by 4 bases, leaving 26 bases between them. The CDR3 has 18 residues. CDR1 is DFQATT and CDR2 is SNEGSKA in the germline V gene (reference sequence). CDR3 sequence: CSARALRDKNRPMYEQYF. The DNA for the CDR3 is TGCAGTGCTAGAGCTCTCCGGGACAAAAACCGACCTATGTACGAGCAGTACTTC.

V usage is TRBV12-3 or TRBV12-4 and J usage is TRBJ2-3; no clear D. Trimming left V 6 bases short and J 4 bases short, with 20 bases between. This CDR3 has 16 amino acids. CDR3 protein: CASSNEDRLVSDTQYF. The CDR3 region has the DNA TGTGCCAGCAGCAACGAGGACCGACTCGTTTCAGATACGCAGTATTTT.

In its sample, this clonotype was seen a few times. The germline gene is not matched at one end of the junction; a read error may be the cause. V and J are TRBV4-3 and TRBJ1-1, with D unclear. CDR3 length: 13 amino acids. Germline assignment: CDR1 LGHNA and CDR2 YSLEER. This CDR3 is CASSQDLGTKAFF. The CDR3 nucleotides read TGCGCCAGCAGCCAAGATTTGGGAACTAAAGCCTTCTTT.

The chain combines TRBV4-1 with TRBJ1-2; tentative D call: TRBD1 (5 bases). The CDR3 runs to 15 residues. V was clipped by 0 bases and J by 3 bases, with 11 bases between them. Germline V gives CDR1 MGHRA, CDR2 YSYEKL. DNA for the CDR3: TGCGCCAGCAGCCAAGATCCGGCGGGGGACTATGGCTACACCTTC. Protein sequence: CASSQDPAGDYGYTF.

This clonotype has just a few counts. The chain combines TRBV28 with TRBJ2-1; unclear D gene. Trimming cost V 6 bases and J 4 bases, with 10 bases left between them. The CDR3 loop spans 13 amino acids. CDR1 is MDHEN, CDR2 SYDVKM, per germline. The CDR3 bases are TGTGCCAGCAGGCCGCCTCTGTACAATGAGCAGTTCTTC. It translates to CASRPPLYNEQFF. Supplemented by reference TRBV28 and TRBJ2-1, the full variable domain reads DVKVTQSSRYLVKRTGEKVFLECVQDMDHENMFWYRQDPGLGLRLIYFSYDVKMKEKGDIPEGYSVSREKKERFSLILESASTNQTSMYLCASRPPLYNEQFFGPGTRLTVL.

This sequence joins TRBV5-1 and TRBJ2-5; 9 nucleotides align to TRBD1. The DNA matches TRBJ2-1 better at its end, which makes the J call doubtful. Germline V gives CDR1 SGHRS, CDR2 YFSETQ. This CDR3 has 15 residues. This chain's CDR3 is CASSLGQGRSDEQFF. In nucleotides, the CDR3 is TGCGCCAGCAGCTTAGGACAGGGGAGATCGGATGAGCAGTTCTTC.

The chain carries TRBV20-1 and TRBJ2-1; 8 bases are a match to TRBD1. The J segment lost 7 bases and the V segment lost 3 bases, leaving 2 bases of the junction unmatched. The germline gives CDR1 DFQATT, CDR2 SNEGSKA (reference sequence). The CDR3 is made up of 12 amino acids. CDR3 in amino acids: CSARDRANEQFF. DNA for the CDR3: TGCAGTGCTAGGGACAGGGCGAATGAGCAGTTCTTC.

The chain links TRBV29-1 to TRBJ2-2, with a weak D call TRBD2 (5 bases). Germline V gene sequence: CDR1 SQVTM, CDR2 ANQGSEA. This CDR3 is 12 amino acids long. V lost 7 bases and J 4 bases, leaving 10 bases between the germline ends. The chain's CDR3 is CSGGSSTGELFF. The CDR3 coding sequence is TGCAGCGGCGGGTCTTCCACCGGGGAGCTGTTTTTT.

This chain uses TRBV12-3 or TRBV12-4 with TRBJ2-5, with 7 nucleotides matching TRBD2. Gene TRBJ2-1 matches the end of the DNA better, so the J call may be wrong. This CDR3 has 14 residues. The CDR3 coding sequence is TGTGCCAGCAGTTTTACGACTAGCTTCAATGAGCAGTTCTTC. Protein: CASSFTTSFNEQFF.

The chain uses TRBV24-1 and TRBJ2-5; D unclear. The DNA matches TRBJ2-1 better at its end, which makes the J call doubtful. Germline V gene lookup returns CDR1 KGHDR and CDR2 SFDVKD. There are 17 residues in the CDR3. CDR3 nucleotides: TGTGCCACCAGTGATTTCCCGGGCCCAGGCTCCTACAATGAGCAGTTCTTC. Protein product: CATSDFPGPGSYNEQFF.

The gene calls are TRBV20-1 and TRBJ2-5; 7 nucleotides match TRBD2. The CDR3 length is 15 residues. Looked up from germline, CDR1 is DFQATT and CDR2 is SNEGSKA (reference sequence). After removal of 6 bases from V and 1 base from J, the junction contained 11 bases not matched to a gene. CDR3 in amino acids: CSAPRGGGSQETQYF. CDR3 coding DNA: TGCAGTGCCCCAAGGGGCGGGGGTTCCCAAGAGACCCAGTACTTC.

This clonotype showed up just a few times. V gene TRBV20-1 combines with J gene TRBJ2-1; 12 positions agree with TRBD2. The CDR3 has 14 residues. Germline V gene lookup returns CDR1 DFQATT and CDR2 SNEGSKA (reference sequence). V lost 3 bases and J lost 8; bases outside the gene matches: 5. The CDR3: CSASRTSGVHEQFF. The CDR3 DNA reads as TGCAGTGCTAGTCGGACTAGCGGGGTACATGAGCAGTTCTTC.

The rearrangement links TRBV13 to TRBJ2-3; TRBD2 might be the D (7 bases). From germline, CDR1 is PRHDT and CDR2 FYEKMQ (reference sequence). V was cut by 7 bases and J by 4 bases, with 15 bases left in between. This CDR3 is 14 amino acids long. The CDR3: CASTQGGGSDTQYF. In DNA form, the CDR3 reads TGTGCCAGCACCCAAGGGGGGGGATCAGATACGCAGTATTTT.

The chain is built from TRBV5-1 and TRBJ1-1; a weak D match, TRBD1 (5 bases). Germline V gene sequence: CDR1 SGHRS, CDR2 YFSETQ. Trimming stripped 0 bases from V and 0 bases from J, with 12 bases between. CDR3 length: 16 residues. The chain's CDR3 is CASSLDGASVNTEAFF. Here the CDR3 DNA reads TGCGCCAGCAGCTTGGATGGGGCCTCCGTGAACACTGAAGCTTTCTTT.

The sample holds a few counts of this clonotype. The J gene is TRBJ2-5, the V gene TRBV4-1, with D tentatively TRBD2 (6 bases). The length of the CDR3 is 14 residues. Germline CDR1 reads MGHRA; CDR2 reads YSYEKL. Trimming shortened V by 2 bases and J by 5 bases, and 12 bases separated the two germline ends. The CDR3, as DNA: TGCGCCAGCAGCCAAATCTTACTAGCTGAGACCCAGTACTTC. The encoded protein is CASSQILLAETQYF.

V gene TRBV4-3 combines with J gene TRBJ2-7, with a tentative D call TRBD1 (5 bases). The CDR3 is made up of 15 amino acids. The V gene lost 8 bases and the J gene lost 4 bases, with 21 bases spanning the gap. Germline loops: CDR1 LGHNA, CDR2 YSLEER. The CDR3 coding sequence is TGCGCCAGCCACTCCCCTCGGACATCGCATTACGAGCAGTACTTC. Its protein is CASHSPRTSHYEQYF.

The rearrangement uses TRBV4-1 and TRBJ1-1; D remains unclear. Germline assignment: CDR1 MGHRA and CDR2 YSYEKL. The CDR3 spans 13 residues. V was shortened by 1 base and J by 5 bases, with 8 bases between the two germline ends. The CDR3 DNA follows: TGCGCCAGCAGCCAAGTGGGGAAGACTGAAGCTTTCTTT. Amino acids: CASSQVGKTEAFF.

This clonotype occurred a few times. The genes are TRBV7-2 and TRBJ2-6; the D gene is possibly TRBD1 (6 bases). Germline CDR1 is SGHTA and CDR2 is FQGNSA. Trimming removed 5 bases at V and 6 bases at J, with 14 bases between. This CDR3 contains 15 residues. CDR3 in amino acids: CASSPYRVQANVLTF. CDR3 in DNA: TGTGCCAGCAGCCCGTACAGGGTTCAGGCCAACGTCCTGACTTTC.

The chain recombines TRBV6-1 with TRBJ2-4, with D unclear. Looked up from germline, CDR1 is MNHNS and CDR2 is SASEGT. V dropped 8 bases and J dropped 0 bases, with 11 bases sitting between them. The CDR3 covers 14 residues. The CDR3 sequence: CASSENLAKNIQYF. DNA of the CDR3: TGTGCCAGCTCGGAGAACTTAGCCAAAAACATTCAGTACTTC.

This clonotype occurred a few times. The J gene is TRBJ2-2, the V gene TRBV27; D remains ambiguous. Germline V gives CDR1 MNHEY, CDR2 SMNVEV (reference sequence). The CDR3 extends over 16 amino acids. With 5 bases removed from V and 2 bases from J, the gap between germline ends came to 15 bases. This CDR3 is CASSHLDRYNTGELFF. The CDR3 DNA sequence: TGTGCCAGCAGTCATCTTGATAGATACAACACCGGGGAGCTGTTTTTT.

This clonotype showed up just a few times. The rearrangement links TRBV7-3 to TRBJ2-3; D is undetermined. The CDR3 totals 13 residues. Deletions cut 1 base from V and 6 bases from J, with 8 bases between. Germline loops: CDR1 SGHTA, CDR2 FQGTGA. The CDR3 bases are TGTGCCAGCAGCTTAAAATGGACGGATACGCAGTATTTT. Translating gives CASSLKWTDTQYF.

The chain employs TRBV4-1 and TRBJ2-1; TRBD2 agrees at 10 bases. CDR3 length: 16 residues. Germline-derived CDR1 and CDR2 are MGHRA and YSYEKL. The ends lost 3 bases at V and 4 bases at J; junction bases unmatched: 6. This CDR3 is CASSHEGTSEYNEQFF. The CDR3 region has the DNA TGCGCCAGCAGCCATGAAGGGACTAGCGAGTACAATGAGCAGTTCTTC.

As concerns this clonotype: One end of the junction varies from germline; a read error may be responsible. V and J are TRBV29-1 and TRBJ1-1; no reliable D call. CDR1 is SQVTM and CDR2 is ANQGSEA in the germline V gene. This CDR3 is built from 9 residues. This chain's CDR3 is CSVTPEASF. The CDR3 nucleotides read TGCAGCGTTACCCCTGAAGCTTCCTTT. Complete variable domain (other parts from reference TRBV29-1 and TRBJ1-1): SAVISQKPSRDICQRGTSLTIQCQVDSQVTMMFWYRQQPGQSLTLIATANQGSEATYESGFVIDKFPISRPNLTFSTLTVSNMSPEDSSIYLCSVTPEASFGQGTRLTVV.

The chain links TRBV19 to TRBJ2-1; D not certain. The germline CDR1 and CDR2 sequences are LNHDA and SQIVND (reference sequence). This CDR3 has 13 residues. Trimming left V 11 bases short and J 5 bases short, with 16 bases between. CDR3 nucleotides: TGTGCCTCAACAGAAAGCTGGAACAATGAGCAGTTCTTC. Its translation is CASTESWNNEQFF.

This clonotype was seen a handful of times. The CDR3 nucleotides are TGTGCCAGCATCCCGGGGGAGGGCGGCACTGAAGCTTTCTTT. Translated: CASIPGEGGTEAFF. The chain has TRBV6-5 and TRBJ1-1; D possibly corresponds to TRBD1 (5 bases). Germline lookup yields CDR1 MNHEY and CDR2 SVGAGI. V was pared by 7 bases and J by 4 bases, with 16 bases between. CDR3 length: 14 amino acids.